Following are 5 T cell receptor beta chains from one sample sequenced in a study of a mutant IDH1 vaccine in newly diagnosed glioma. Profiling relied on immunoSEQ multiplex PCR, and the TCRdb table lists in-frame clones only, not all of them. The data hold some 87,000 clones, with approximately 78% observed a single time. Indicated time point: week 47, end of study. Vaccine doses each comprised 300 ug of mutant IDH1 20-mer peptide, with topical imiquimod. Their cognate antigens are unknown. This material consisted of PBMCs, taken from a glioma patient whose treatment included an IDH1 peptide vaccine. The receptors derive from a man aged 35 to 55 with glioma.

The rearrangement joins TRBV16 to TRBJ1-5; no clear D. CDR1 is KGHSY, CDR2 FQNENV, per germline. V gave up 1 base and J gave up 0 bases, with 7 bases separating them. This CDR3 region has 15 residues. As DNA, the CDR3 is TGTGCCAGCAGCCAATTCGACTATAGCAATCAGCCCCAGCATTTT. Encoded protein: CASSQFDYSNQPQHF.

The chain employs TRBV18 and TRBJ1-1; the D is unclear. The V gene's germline CDR1 is KGHSH and CDR2 LQKENI. V was clipped by 3 bases and J by 5 bases, with 13 bases between them. This CDR3 has 14 amino acids. CDR3 coding DNA: TGTGCCAGCTCACCGAAACAGCGATGGACTGAAGCTTTCTTT. This sequence encodes CASSPKQRWTEAFF.

The chain is built from TRBV7-9 and TRBJ2-1, with 7 positions matching TRBD2. CDR3 length: 14 residues. Per the germline V gene, CDR1 is SEHNR and CDR2 is FQNEAQ (reference sequence). The CDR3 loop is CAIQRGGAGNEQFF. CDR3 sequence (DNA): TGTGCTATCCAGCGGGGTGGGGCGGGGAATGAGCAGTTCTTC.

The genes are TRBV6-5 and TRBJ2-1; TRBD1 aligns across 8 bases. V was pared by 2 bases and J by 2 bases, with 5 bases of the junction left unmatched. The CDR3 totals 16 residues. Germline CDR1 is MNHEY and CDR2 is SVGAGI. CDR3 sequence reads: CASSYRTGTAYNEQFF. The CDR3 region has the DNA TGTGCCAGCAGTTACCGGACAGGGACAGCCTACAATGAGCAGTTCTTC.

This chain links TRBV5-6 with TRBJ2-1; D not resolved. The CDR3 covers 13 residues. The V gene's germline CDR1 is SGHDT and CDR2 YYEEEE. V was shortened by 2 bases and J by 4 bases, with 7 bases between the two germline ends. Here the CDR3 reads CASSFAQYNEQFF. CDR3 coding DNA: TGTGCCAGCAGCTTCGCGCAGTACAATGAGCAGTTCTTC. The entire variable domain, with the rest obtained from reference TRBV5-6 and TRBJ2-1, is as follows: DAGVTQSPTHLIKTRGQQVTLRCSPKSGHDTVSWYQQALGQGPQFIFQYYEEEERQRGNFPDRFSGHQFPNYSSELNVNALLLGDSALYLCASSFAQYNEQFFGPGTRLTVL.